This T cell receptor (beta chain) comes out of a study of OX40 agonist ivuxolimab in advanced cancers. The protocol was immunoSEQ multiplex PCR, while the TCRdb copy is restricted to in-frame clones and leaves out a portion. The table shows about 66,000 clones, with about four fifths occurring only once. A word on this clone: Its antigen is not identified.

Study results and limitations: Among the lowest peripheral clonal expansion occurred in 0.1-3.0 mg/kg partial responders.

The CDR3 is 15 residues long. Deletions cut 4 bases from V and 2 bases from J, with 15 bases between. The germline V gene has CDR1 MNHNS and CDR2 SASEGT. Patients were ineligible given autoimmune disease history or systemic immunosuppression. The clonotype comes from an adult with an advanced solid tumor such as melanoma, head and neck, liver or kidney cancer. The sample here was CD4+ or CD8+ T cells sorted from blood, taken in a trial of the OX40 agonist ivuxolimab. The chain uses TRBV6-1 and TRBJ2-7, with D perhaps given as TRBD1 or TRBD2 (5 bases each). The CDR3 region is CASSGGTDFTYEQYF. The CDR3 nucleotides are TGTGCCAGCAGTGGAGGGACCGATTTTACCTACGAGCAGTACTTC.